This T cell receptor beta chain was captured in a study of CD8 T cells in ankylosing spondylitis. Study conclusions and caveats: It was reported that disease-linked clones were significantly enriched in matched ankylosing spondylitis synovial fluid. Ankylosing spondylitis blood seemed to carry a telltale TCR beta motif made of under ten highly homologous variants. A CD8+ phenotype characterized the disease-linked clones, which were relatively rare in peripheral blood.

As the method for making TCR beta libraries, quantitative 5'-RACE with molecular barcodes was used. TCRdb called the 5' RACE reads again in MiXCR, with one record for every CDR3 protein. Here the sample spans a few hundred thousand distinct CDR3 sequences, roughly a quarter being singletons. Comments on this clonotype: Its antigen is unidentified.

The CDR3 spans 13 residues. Trimming removed 6 bases at V and 5 bases at J, with 11 bases between. CDR1 and CDR2 (germline): MNHNY, SVGAGI (reference sequence). This receptor was identified in a male donor with ankylosing spondylitis or in good health (not recorded which). The chain joins TRBV6-6 to TRBJ1-5; weak D call: TRBD1 (6 bases). Sequenced input: blood, either unsorted or a sorted T cell fraction (not recorded which). DNA for the CDR3: TGTGCCAGCAGCCGAGGGACACATCAGCCCCAGCATTTT. It yields the protein CASSRGTHQPQHF.